This T cell receptor beta chain was identified during a study of blood T cells in healthy people across ages. Combining a sample-barcoded 5' primer with a J-beta primer mix, a second PCR ran for roughly 6 to 11 cycles. TCRdb redid the calling of the 5' RACE reads with MiXCR, one entry per CDR3 protein. Among roughly 800,000 distinct CDR3 sequences listed, around 25% were seen once. This clonotype has more than one count but fewer than ten. CDR3 length: 15 residues. These data were also reused for a study on T cells of mothers and their children. That publication notes: An overlap that was slightly higher, though non-significant, was seen in related mother-child pairs versus unrelated pairs.

V and J are TRBV21-1 and TRBJ1-6; TRBD1 reflects the table's D call only, with no check against the DNA. TRBV21-1 is a pseudogene segment. The sequencing sample was made of blood. The TCR sequence derives from a boy aged 5-17 years in good health. The CDR3 sequence: CASRGPDRGNSPLHF. The CDR3 DNA follows: TGTGCCAGCAGGGGACCGGACAGGGGGAATTCACCCCTCCACTTT.